The 10 T cell receptor beta chains presented below share a single source sample, sequenced in a study of T cells in Graves' hyperthyroidism and ophthalmopathy. TCR beta CDR3 sequences were amplified from RNA transcripts. During a first-round RT-PCR of the TCR CDR3, the HTBI primer set was used. TCRdb redid the calling of the multiplex PCR reads with MiXCR, one entry per CDR3 protein. The sample contains roughly 400,000 distinct CDR3 sequences, roughly 25% of which appear only once. Source material: blood. Receptors originate from a man aged 50-60 years with Graves' hyperthyroidism.

V usage is TRBV7-9 and J usage is TRBJ1-3, with unresolved D. CDR1 and CDR2 (germline): SEHNR, FQNEAQ (reference sequence). Trimming took off 1 base at V and 0 bases at J, with 7 bases between the two ends. The CDR3 is 15 amino acids. CDR3 nucleotides: TGTGCCAGCAGCTTAGGGCCGAGCTCTGGAAACACCATATATTTT. This gives the protein CASSLGPSSGNTIYF.

This clonotype has a handful of counts. V usage is TRBV6-6 and J usage is TRBJ1-1, with D perhaps TRBD1 (5 bases). The CDR3 sequence is 16 residues long. Germline V gene lookup returns CDR1 MNHNY and CDR2 SVGAGI (reference sequence). Trimming stripped 1 base from V and 4 bases from J, with 16 bases between. For the CDR3, the DNA is TGTGCCAGCAGTTACTTTCTCAGGGCTCGGGGCACTGAAGCTTTCTTT. Its protein is CASSYFLRARGTEAFF.

This clonotype was counted between two and nine times. The rearrangement uses TRBV7-9 and TRBJ2-3; 8 bases fit TRBD1. With 5 bases clipped from V and 3 bases from J, the junction kept 13 bases outside the gene matches. From germline, CDR1 is SEHNR and CDR2 FQNEAQ (reference sequence). The CDR3 runs 17 residues. DNA for the CDR3: TGTGCCAGCAGCAGGACCGACAGGGGAGGTTTTACAGATACGCAGTATTTT. Translated, it gives CASSRTDRGGFTDTQYF.

The chain uses TRBV20-1 and TRBJ2-7; TRBD1 matches 11 bases. The CDR3 spans 13 residues. The V segment lost 7 bases and the J segment 5 bases; nucleotides outside the gene matches: 7. The germline CDR1 and CDR2 sequences are DFQATT and SNEGSKA (reference sequence). CDR3 amino acids: CSVWDRGEDEQYF. The CDR3 DNA is TGCAGTGTTTGGGACAGGGGGGAGGACGAGCAGTACTTC.

The sample holds a few counts of this clonotype. The chain combines TRBV2 with TRBJ1-5; D is uncertain. The CDR3 spans 12 residues. V was clipped by 7 bases and J by 4 bases, with 8 bases between them. Germline V CDR1 and CDR2: SNHLY, FYNNEI. The CDR3 region is CASNPGNQPQHF. The CDR3 region has the DNA TGTGCCAGCAACCCGGGTAATCAGCCCCAGCATTTT.

The chain combines TRBV18 with TRBJ2-5, with D uncertain. V gave up 3 bases and J gave up 3 bases, with 11 bases separating them. Per the germline V gene, CDR1 is KGHSH and CDR2 is LQKENI. The CDR3 has 14 residues. The CDR3 DNA sequence: TGTGCCAGCTCACCTCCAGACCGCGAAGAGACCCAGTACTTC. Translation: CASSPPDREETQYF. The complete variable domain, with remaining parts taken from reference TRBV18 and TRBJ2-5, reads NAGVMQNPRHLVRRRGQEARLRCSPMKGHSHVYWYRQLPEEGLKFMVYLQKENIIDESGMPKERFSAEFPKEGPSILRIQQVVRGDSAAYFCASSPPDREETQYFGPGTRLLVL.

This clonotype has a count of ten or more. CDR3 in DNA: TGTGCCAGCAGCTTAGGTTTTAGCTACAATGAGCAGTTCTTC. This codes for CASSLGFSYNEQFF. The genes are TRBV11-2 and TRBJ2-1, with D uncertain. V shed 1 base and J shed 3 bases, with 7 bases lying between them. The CDR3 contains 14 residues. In germline, CDR1 is SGHAT, CDR2 FQNNGV.

In regard to this clonotype: This may stem from a read error, because a much larger clone lies one nucleotide away. V and J are TRBV11-2 and TRBJ1-2; possible D gene TRBD1, 5 bases. Trimming left V 1 base short and J 8 bases short, with 11 bases between. CDR3 length equals 13 residues. Germline-derived CDR1 and CDR2 are SGHAT and FQNNGV. CDR3 loop: CASSLGGGNGYTF. CDR3 DNA sequence: TGTGCCAGCAGCTTAGGGGGGGGGAACGGCTACACCTTC.

The chain combines TRBV19 with TRBJ2-1; D not certain. Germline CDR1 is LNHDA and CDR2 is SQIVND (reference sequence). CDR3 length: 12 amino acids. V dropped 9 bases and J dropped 4 bases, with 10 bases sitting between them. CDR3 protein: CASAPSYNEQFF. CDR3 coding DNA: TGTGCCAGCGCTCCGAGTTACAATGAGCAGTTCTTC.

The V call is TRBV18, the J call TRBJ1-2, with 10 bases lining up with TRBD1. The CDR3 length is 16 residues. Germline V gene data show CDR1 as KGHSH and CDR2 as LQKENI. The trim removed 3 bases at V and 4 bases at J, leaving 8 bases unmatched. CDR3 region: CASSPSGQGDPYGYTF. Here the CDR3 DNA reads TGTGCCAGCTCACCTTCAGGACAGGGGGATCCCTATGGCTACACCTTC.